This T cell receptor beta chain was sequenced during a study of beta chain features in type 1 diabetes. Whole-study findings and limits: Healthy donors had naive, central memory and Treg TCRB repertoires that appeared less similar than those seen among patients.

In regard to this clone: The antigen is undetermined.

Sequencing targeted expressed TCRB transcripts, as all isolated RNA had been reverse transcribed. The data were produced by immunoSEQ multiplex PCR, yet TCRdb's version contains in-frame clones alone and is incomplete. Found here are 120,000 to 150,000 clones, around 50% of them singletons; the top ten hold around 0.45%. Each of the CD4+ naive, central memory, regulatory and stem cell-like memory populations was sorted via CD45RO/CCR7/CD25/CD127/CD95/CD27. The trim removed 6 bases at V and 2 bases at J, leaving 8 bases unmatched. The CDR3 runs to 15 residues. Germline V gives CDR1 MNHEY, CDR2 SVGAGI.

Sequencing input: Tregs from blood. The chain is built from TRBV6-5 and TRBJ2-7; TRBD1 matches 9 bases. The receptor's source is a man between 18 and 35 years old in good health. CDR3 amino acids: CASRVGQGGPYEQYF. In DNA form, the CDR3 reads TGTGCCAGCAGGGTGGGACAGGGAGGACCCTACGAGCAGTACTTC.